This TCR beta chain was identified during a study of T cell responses to AZD1222 COVID-19 vaccine. General study findings and limits: Clonal diversity was possibly underestimated; the donors were predominantly white British and more often female.

Details on this clone: Its specificity is unknown.

The table came from immunoSEQ multiplex PCR; TCRdb's copy has only in-frame clones and leaves some out. The repertoire holds 100,000 to 150,000 clones, with around nine tenths as singletons. CDR1 MNHNS and CDR2 SASEGT come from the germline V gene. V was shortened by 3 bases and J by 1 base, with 7 bases between the two germline ends. The CDR3 sequence is 14 residues long. The clonotype originates from an adult who received the AZD1222 COVID-19 vaccine. The sample consisted of peripheral blood, taken 28 days after the second AZD1222 dose. The rearrangement joins TRBV6-1 to TRBJ2-1; D not resolved. The CDR3 spells CASSETGSYNEQFF. CDR3 bases: TGTGCCAGCAGTGAGACGGGTTCCTACAATGAGCAGTTCTTC.